Listed below are T cell receptor beta chains from one sample, sequenced in a study of post-analysis software for immune sequencing data. TCRdb redid the calling of the PCR reads with MiXCR, one entry per CDR3 protein. The sample carries around 150,000 distinct CDR3 sequences, 35% to 40% recorded once. The specimen was blood, collected after autologous hematopoietic stem cell transplantation. The receptors here all came from a girl under 18 with multiple sclerosis. CDR3s include the opening cysteine and the closing phenylalanine or tryptophan. A D gene is named only where the DNA matches it firmly. Clone size is given for some rows only: seen once, a few or many times, or a class if the clone is expanded.

TRBV10-3,.,TRBD2,TRBJ2-1,15,TGTGCCATCAGTTGGGGCGGGAGGGCCATCAATGAGCAGTTCTTC,CAISWGGRAINEQFF
TRBV13,.,TRBD2,TRBJ2-1,15,TGTGCCAGCAGCCTAGCGGGAGAAACTTTCTATGAGCAGTTCTTC,CASSLAGETFYEQFF
TRBV12-3/TRBV12-4,.,.,TRBJ2-7,15,TGTGCCAGCAGTGATCGAAGAGTGGGAGCGAACGAGCAGTACTTC,CASSDRRVGANEQYF
TRBV10-3,.,.,TRBJ2-3,14,TGTGCCATCAGTTCCCACTCTAGCACAGATACGCAGTATTTT,CAISSHSSTDTQYF
TRBV20-1,.,TRBD2,TRBJ2-5,13,TGCAGTGCTAGAGGCGGACTAGCTGAGACCAAGTACTTC,CSARGGLAETKYF
TRBV12-3/TRBV12-4,.,.,TRBJ2-3,14,TGTGCCAGCAGTCTCGGACATAGCACAGATGCGCAGTATTTT,CASSLGHSTDAQYF
TRBV4-1,.,.,TRBJ1-1,15,TGCGCCAGCAGCTATATGGGGGCAGTAAACACTGAAGCTTTCTTT,CASSYMGAVNTEAFF
TRBV7-9,.,TRBD1,TRBJ1-2,13,TGTGCCAGCAGTCCCTCAGGGGGCTATGGCTACACCTTC,CASSPSGGYGYTF
TRBV5-1,once,.,TRBJ2-7,16,TGCGCCGGCAGCTTGTGGTCTGGACAGACTCGCTACGAGCAGTACTTC,CAGSLWSGQTRYEQYF
TRBV6-2/TRBV6-3,.,.,TRBJ1-1,13,TGTGCCAGCAGTCCGGACGGAAACACTGAAGCTTTCTTT,CASSPDGNTEAFF
TRBV29-1,many,TRBD1,TRBJ2-4,16,TGCAGCGTTGACAAACAGGGGCTCCTCGGAGAAAACATTCAGTACTTC,CSVDKQGLLGENIQYF
TRBV7-2,few,TRBD2,TRBJ2-1,15,TGTGCCAGCAGCCCCCGGACTAGCAGCGACAATGAGCAGTTCTTC,CASSPRTSSDNEQFF
TRBV11-2,.,.,TRBJ2-1,13,TGTGCCAGCAGCTTAGATCAGGGTGGGGAGCAGTTCTTC,CASSLDQGGEQFF
TRBV7-9,.,TRBD1,TRBJ1-4,15,TGTGCCAGCAGCTTAAGCAGGGGGACTAATGAAAAACTGTTTTTT,CASSLSRGTNEKLFF
TRBV6-5,few,TRBD1,TRBJ1-2,15,TGTGCCAGCAGTTCGCAAACAGGGACAGGCTATGGCTACACCTTC,CASSSQTGTGYGYTF
TRBV15,.,TRBD1,TRBJ1-4,14,TGTGCCACCAGCAGAGAGACAGGGAGTGAAAAACTGTTTTTT,CATSRETGSEKLFF
TRBV18,.,TRBD1,TRBJ1-2,14,TGTGCCAGCTCATGGACAGGGGGTAACTATGGCTACACCTTC,CASSWTGGNYGYTF
TRBV29-1,.,.,TRBJ2-7,12,TGCAGCGTTGACGCAGGTACCGACGAGCAGTACTTC,CSVDAGTDEQYF
TRBV20-1,.,.,TRBJ1-5,14,TGCAGTGCTAGGAGGGGGTCTAGCAATCAGCCCCAGCATTTT,CSARRGSSNQPQHF
TRBV9,.,.,TRBJ2-2,15,TGTGCCAGCAGCGTAGGGAACAGTAACACCGGGGAGCTGTTTTTT,CASSVGNSNTGELFF
TRBV29-1,.,.,TRBJ2-7,14,TGCAGCGTTTCGGGGGGCGGTTTCTACAATGAGCAGTACTTC,CSVSGGGFYNEQYF
TRBV6-5,few,.,TRBJ2-7,16,TGTGCCAGCAGTCCCATCGGGGGGCTAGGATCCTACGAGCAGTACTTC,CASSPIGGLGSYEQYF
TRBV12-3/TRBV12-4,.,.,TRBJ2-7,13,TGTGCCAGCAGCCACACTAGTTCCTACGAGCAGTACTTC,CASSHTSSYEQYF
TRBV5-1,.,TRBD1,TRBJ2-5,16,TGCGCCAGCAGCTTTTCGTCAGGGGGCTACCGAGAGACCCAGTACTTC,CASSFSSGGYRETQYF
TRBV20-1,.,.,TRBJ2-1,13,TGCAGTGCTGGGGTCCAGGACTATAATGAGCAGTTCTTC,CSAGVQDYNEQFF
TRBV11-3,.,TRBD2,TRBJ2-1,16,TGTGCCAGCAGCTTGGGAGGAGGACTAGCGGGAAGTGAGCAGTTCTTC,CASSLGGGLAGSEQFF
TRBV6-2/TRBV6-3,once,.,TRBJ1-5,14,TGTGCCAGCAGTTACATCAGTCGGCATCAGCCCCAGCATTTT,CASSYISRHQPQHF
TRBV29-1,.,TRBD2,TRBJ2-1,14,TGCAGCGCCATGCGACTAGCGGGAGGCAATGAGCAGTTCTTC,CSAMRLAGGNEQFF
TRBV27,.,.,TRBJ1-1,14,TGTGCCAGCAGTTTATCCGAAGGAGGCAACGGAGCTTTCTTT,CASSLSEGGNGAFF
TRBV28,many,TRBD2,TRBJ2-7,16,TGTGCCAGCAGTTTAGAGCTAGCGGGAGGTCCCTACGAGCAGTACTTC,CASSLELAGGPYEQYF
TRBV9,.,TRBD2,TRBJ2-1,17,TGTGCCAGCAGCCCCCGGACGGGCGGGAGCTCGGGTAATGAGCAGTTCTTC,CASSPRTGGSSGNEQFF
TRBV10-2,.,TRBD2,TRBJ2-1,17,TGCGCCAGCAGCCGACCTCCGGAGGGACTAGTATACAATGAGCAGTTCTTC,CASSRPPEGLVYNEQFF
TRBV5-1,.,TRBD1,TRBJ1-2,15,TGCGCCAGCAGTCACAATCCGGGACAGGGGCCTGGCTACACCTTC,CASSHNPGQGPGYTF
TRBV12-3/TRBV12-4,.,.,TRBJ2-3,15,TGTGCCAGCAGTTTCTTGACGCTATCCACAGATACGCAGTATTTT,CASSFLTLSTDTQYF
TRBV27,many,.,TRBJ2-1,14,TGTGCCAGCAAGCGAGGCGGCCGCTACAATGAGCAGTTCTTC,CASKRGGRYNEQFF
TRBV20-1,.,.,TRBJ2-6,13,TGCAGTGCTAGATCGCAGGGCCCCAACGTCCTGACTTTC,CSARSQGPNVLTF
TRBV13,few,.,TRBJ2-7,16,TGTGCCAGCAGCGCCGGGACTAGGGGGCCGCGCTACGAGCAGTACTTC,CASSAGTRGPRYEQYF
TRBV20-1,.,.,TRBJ2-7,13,TGCAGTGCAAGGGAGCGTCCTCGATACGAGCAGTACTTC,CSARERPRYEQYF
TRBV7-2,many,TRBD2,TRBJ2-3,15,TGTGCCAGCAGCTTTAGCGGGAGGAGCACAGATACGCAGTATTTT,CASSFSGRSTDTQYF
TRBV13,few,.,TRBJ2-1,14,TGTGCCAGCAGCTCTAGGTGGCGGGAACATGAGCAGTTCTTC,CASSSRWREHEQFF
TRBV7-8,.,.,TRBJ2-3,14,TGTGCCAGCAGCTTAGCGCTACTCACAGATACGCAGTATTTT,CASSLALLTDTQYF
TRBV6-5,.,.,TRBJ2-1,13,TGTGCCAGTGGGCGGGACCCCTACAATGAGCAGTTCTTC,CASGRDPYNEQFF
TRBV5-8,few,.,TRBJ1-4,16,TGTGCCAGCAGCTTGGGGCGTGGACTGGGGGATGAAAACCTGTTTTTT,CASSLGRGLGDENLFF
TRBV27,.,.,TRBJ2-1,13,TGTGCCAGCAGTGCGACGGCCTACAATGAGCAGTTCTTC,CASSATAYNEQFF
TRBV12-5,.,TRBD1,TRBJ1-5,15,TGTGCTAGTGGTCCAGACAGGGCAATCAATCAGCCCCAGCATTTT,CASGPDRAINQPQHF
TRBV20-1,.,TRBD1,TRBJ2-7,12,TGCAGTGCCCCGGGACAGGCCTACGAGCAGTACTTC,CSAPGQAYEQYF
TRBV4-2,.,.,TRBJ2-1,17,TGTGCCAGCAGCCAAGGGGGGTGGCAACCCTCCTACAATGAGCAGTTCTTC,CASSQGGWQPSYNEQFF